A single sample is the source of the 9 T cell receptor beta chains below, sequenced in a study of post-analysis software for immune sequencing data (dated by TCRdb to between 2014 and 2016). On the study overall, not on this receptor specifically: A handful of TRBV segments, including TRBV5-6, TRBV5-1 and TRBV20-1, were significantly more frequent in patients than controls.

No cognate antigen is known for these TCRs. The library was built by means of PCR. These reads were obtained on an Illumina HiSeq 2500. To reduce PCR and sequencing biases, unique molecular identifiers were built into the TCR beta cDNA libraries. The public reads were quality trimmed at Q25 with fastp and then assembled into clones with MiXCR by TCRdb, keeping productive beta chains. Each entry is one CDR3 protein sequence, shown with its most common DNA and genes. Across this sample there are 820,000 or so distinct CDR3 sequences, with approximately 57% seen only once. Of the sample, 4.6% falls within the top ten clones. The source material was blood. All receptors derive from a girl under 18 with multiple sclerosis.

This rearrangement joins TRBV13 to TRBJ2-7, with 8 bases that match TRBD2. Germline V gene lookup returns CDR1 PRHDT and CDR2 FYEKMQ (reference sequence). The CDR3 is 14 residues long. V lost 8 bases to trimming and J lost 3 bases; unmatched junction nucleotides: 9. The CDR3: CASALRGRSYEQYF. CDR3 DNA sequence: TGTGCCAGCGCCCTGCGCGGGAGGAGCTACGAGCAGTACTTC. The variable domain in full, with the rest retrieved from reference TRBV13 and TRBJ2-7, is AAGVIQSPRHLIKEKRETATLKCYPIPRHDTVYWYQQGPGQDPQFLISFYEKMQSDKGSIPDRFSAQQFSDYHSELNMSSLELGDSALYFCASALRGRSYEQYFGPGTRLTVT.

CDR3 region: CASSIRRGTEAFF. In nucleotides, the CDR3 is TGTGCCAGCTCAATTCGGAGAGGAACTGAAGCTTTCTTT. The chain couples TRBV6-1 to TRBJ1-1; D is undetermined. Germline V CDR1 and CDR2: MNHNS, SASEGT. V shed 8 bases and J shed 5 bases, with 15 bases lying between them. The CDR3 has 13 residues.

This rearrangement joins TRBV7-2 to TRBJ2-1; possibly TRBD1 or TRBD2 for D (5 bases each). Trimming stripped 0 bases from V and 16 bases from J, with 13 bases between. Germline V CDR1 and CDR2: SGHTA, FQGNSA. This CDR3 is built from 12 residues. The CDR3 DNA reads as TGTGCCAGCAGCTTAGCGGGAGACCAGGGCTTCTTC. Residues: CASSLAGDQGFF.

This clonotype was observed a handful of times. V gene TRBV27 combines with J gene TRBJ2-5; weak D call: TRBD2 (6 bases). With the DNA end fitting TRBJ2-7 better, the J assignment may be wrong. The length of the CDR3 is 14 residues. CDR1 and CDR2 from the germline V gene are MNHEY and SMNVEV (reference sequence). CDR3 in amino acids: CASSLERWGGEQYF. In nucleotides, the CDR3 is TGTGCCAGCAGTTTGGAGAGATGGGGAGGCGAGCAGTACTTC.

The gene calls are TRBV29-1 and TRBJ2-5; 13 nucleotides match TRBD2. The J call may be incorrect, as the DNA end agrees better with TRBJ2-7. This CDR3 is built from 15 residues. Germline CDR1 reads SQVTM; CDR2 reads ANQGSEA. This chain's CDR3 is CSVVGLAGSTYEQYF. CDR3 DNA: TGCAGCGTAGTGGGACTAGCGGGGAGTACCTACGAGCAGTACTTC.

This chain connects TRBV20-1 to TRBJ2-5; 10 nucleotides line up with TRBD2. The CDR3 contains 16 residues. The ends lost 5 bases at V and 3 bases at J; junction bases unmatched: 12. Germline CDR1 is DFQATT and CDR2 is SNEGSKA (reference sequence). This CDR3 is CSASPSLAGIEETQYF. The CDR3 DNA reads TGCAGTGCTTCTCCGTCACTAGCGGGGATCGAAGAGACCCAGTACTTC.

The chain employs TRBV6-6 and TRBJ2-7; 7 nucleotides match TRBD1. CDR1 and CDR2 (germline): MNHNY, SVGAGI (reference sequence). The trim removed 5 bases at V and 2 bases at J, leaving 6 bases unmatched. This CDR3 region has 14 residues. This CDR3 reads CASSPSGTAYEQYF. In nucleotides, the CDR3 is TGTGCCAGCAGTCCTTCCGGGACAGCCTACGAGCAGTACTTC.

The rearrangement uses TRBV10-3 and TRBJ2-2; D gene ambiguous. The CDR3 spans 13 residues. The germline V gene has CDR1 ENHRY and CDR2 SYGVKD. The V end lost 4 bases, the J end lost 6 bases, and 9 bases lay between the germline ends. In nucleotides, the CDR3 is TGTGCCATCAGTGTAAGAGCTCCCGGGGAGCTGTTTTTT. Its protein product is CAISVRAPGELFF.

CDR3 in DNA: TGTGCCTGGAGAGGCACCTCCTCATATGGCTACACCTTC. It specifies CAWRGTSSYGYTF. The rearrangement joins TRBV30 to TRBJ1-2; D not certain. The ends were cut back, 3 bases at V and 5 bases at J, with 13 bases in the middle. The CDR3 is 13 residues long. Germline V gives CDR1 GTSNPN, CDR2 SVGIG (reference sequence).